These T cell receptor beta chains were read from a single sample in a study of blood T cell repertoires in COVID-19. Clones were sequenced by immunoSEQ multiplex PCR, and TCRdb holds only the in-frame ones, with some missing. The repertoire holds 200,000 to 300,000 clones, with roughly 80% as singletons. Sequenced material: peripheral blood. These receptor sequences come from an elderly woman with acute or convalescent COVID-19. Both conserved end residues are part of each CDR3. A D gene is named only where the DNA matches it firmly. Size values are once, few and many counts, or a class for expanded clones, and some rows have none.

v_call: TRBV7-9
clone_size: -
j_call: TRBJ2-1
d_call: TRBD1
cdr3_nt: TGTGCCAGCAGCTCCTCAGACAGGGGCGGCAATGAGCAGTTCTTC
cdr3_aa: CASSSSDRGGNEQFF

v_call: TRBV7-2
clone_size: once
j_call: TRBJ2-2
d_call: TRBD2
cdr3_nt: TGTGCCAGCAGCTTTGGACTAGCGGGGGTCACCGGGGAGCTGTTTTTT
cdr3_aa: CASSFGLAGVTGELFF

v_call: TRBV7-9
clone_size: -
j_call: TRBJ1-5
d_call: -
cdr3_nt: TGTGCCAGCAGTCACCCGGGGCAGCCCCAGCATTTT
cdr3_aa: CASSHPGQPQHF

v_call: TRBV11-2
clone_size: -
j_call: TRBJ1-2
d_call: -
cdr3_nt: TGTGCCAGCAGCTTAGGGACGGGGGGCTACACCTTC
cdr3_aa: CASSLGTGGYTF

v_call: TRBV5-1
clone_size: -
j_call: TRBJ1-6
d_call: -
cdr3_nt: TGCGCCAGCAGCTTGGTAGGGGAATCACCCCTCCACTTT
cdr3_aa: CASSLVGESPLHF

v_call: TRBV6-5
clone_size: -
j_call: TRBJ1-1
d_call: -
cdr3_nt: TGTGCCAGCAGAGAGCGGGACGGACGCAACACTGAAGCTTTCTTT
cdr3_aa: CASRERDGRNTEAFF

v_call: TRBV20-1
clone_size: few
j_call: TRBJ1-2
d_call: -
cdr3_nt: TGCAGTGCCATCCGGTCCTATGGCTACACCTTC
cdr3_aa: CSAIRSYGYTF

v_call: TRBV3-1/TRBV3-2
clone_size: -
j_call: TRBJ1-3
d_call: TRBD1
cdr3_nt: TGTGCCAGCAGCCAAGGTTCAGGGGGAGGCACCATATATTTT
cdr3_aa: CASSQGSGGGTIYF

v_call: TRBV18
clone_size: -
j_call: TRBJ2-1
d_call: TRBD2
cdr3_nt: TGTGCCAGCTCACCACGGACTAGCGGACTCAATGAGCAGTTCTTC
cdr3_aa: CASSPRTSGLNEQFF

v_call: TRBV9
clone_size: -
j_call: TRBJ2-7
d_call: -
cdr3_nt: TGTGCCAGCAGCGTAGGCGGGGCCATCTCCTACGAGCAGTACTTC
cdr3_aa: CASSVGGAISYEQYF

v_call: TRBV10-3
clone_size: -
j_call: TRBJ2-2
d_call: -
cdr3_nt: TGTGCCATCTTCGGCCAGGCCACCGGGGAGCTGTTTTTT
cdr3_aa: CAIFGQATGELFF

v_call: TRBV28
clone_size: -
j_call: TRBJ1-2
d_call: -
cdr3_nt: TGTGCCAGCACCCCTTCGTCGGGGGGGATCTATGGCTACACCTTC
cdr3_aa: CASTPSSGGIYGYTF

v_call: TRBV5-1
clone_size: -
j_call: TRBJ2-7
d_call: -
cdr3_nt: TGCGCCAGCAGCCTGGAAGGGGCCGAGCAGTACTTC
cdr3_aa: CASSLEGAEQYF

v_call: TRBV28
clone_size: -
j_call: TRBJ2-2
d_call: TRBD2
cdr3_nt: TGTGCCAGCAGTGGGAGGGTTTCGGGGGAGCTGTTTTTT
cdr3_aa: CASSGRVSGELFF

v_call: TRBV5-1
clone_size: -
j_call: TRBJ1-2
d_call: TRBD1
cdr3_nt: TGCGCCAGCAGCACGGGACAGAGTTATAACTATGGCTACACCTTC
cdr3_aa: CASSTGQSYNYGYTF

v_call: TRBV27
clone_size: -
j_call: TRBJ2-1
d_call: -
cdr3_nt: TGTGCCAGCAGGTATAGGGGGGGGGCCTTCTTTTCCTACAATGAGCAGTTCTTC
cdr3_aa: CASRYRGGAFFSYNEQFF

v_call: TRBV7-9
clone_size: few
j_call: TRBJ2-3
d_call: TRBD2
cdr3_nt: TGTGCCAGCAGCTTAGCTGCAGGGAGGGAAACGCAGTATTTT
cdr3_aa: CASSLAAGRETQYF

v_call: TRBV2
clone_size: -
j_call: TRBJ2-3
d_call: -
cdr3_nt: TGTGCCAGCAGAGAGGGTACGGGCACAGATACGCAGTATTTT
cdr3_aa: CASREGTGTDTQYF

v_call: TRBV3-1/TRBV3-2
clone_size: -
j_call: TRBJ1-1
d_call: -
cdr3_nt: TGTGCCAGCAGCCAAGATCAAGGGAGGGGGACTGAAGCTTTCTTT
cdr3_aa: CASSQDQGRGTEAFF

v_call: TRBV6-1
clone_size: -
j_call: TRBJ1-2
d_call: TRBD1
cdr3_nt: TGTGCCAGCAGTGACGCCGGGACAGGGGTCTATGGCTACACCTTC
cdr3_aa: CASSDAGTGVYGYTF

v_call: TRBV5-6
clone_size: once
j_call: TRBJ2-7
d_call: TRBD1
cdr3_nt: TGTGCCAGCAGCTTACTCCCGGGACAGGGGGCCTACGAGCAGTACTTC
cdr3_aa: CASSLLPGQGAYEQYF

v_call: TRBV2
clone_size: few
j_call: TRBJ2-3
d_call: -
cdr3_nt: TGTGCCAGCAGTGATATAGAGTTGGGGCGACACAGCACAGATACGCAGTATTTT
cdr3_aa: CASSDIELGRHSTDTQYF

v_call: TRBV7-3
clone_size: -
j_call: TRBJ2-7
d_call: -
cdr3_nt: TGTGCCAGCTACTCCTACGAGCAGTACTTC
cdr3_aa: CASYSYEQYF

v_call: TRBV12-5
clone_size: -
j_call: TRBJ2-1
d_call: TRBD2
cdr3_nt: TGTGCTAGTGGTCGGGGGGTCTCTAATGAGCAGTTCTTC
cdr3_aa: CASGRGVSNEQFF

v_call: TRBV27
clone_size: -
j_call: TRBJ2-3
d_call: TRBD1
cdr3_nt: TGTGCCAGCCTTGGACAGGGGGCGAGGACAGATACGCAGTATTTT
cdr3_aa: CASLGQGARTDTQYF

v_call: TRBV18
clone_size: -
j_call: TRBJ2-3
d_call: TRBD1
cdr3_nt: TGTGCCAGCTCGCCCCGGGACAGGGAGGGAGATACGCAGTATTTT
cdr3_aa: CASSPRDREGDTQYF

v_call: TRBV27
clone_size: few
j_call: TRBJ2-7
d_call: TRBD1
cdr3_nt: TGTGCCAGCAGTTTCGAGACAGGGCACAACGAGCAGTACTTC
cdr3_aa: CASSFETGHNEQYF

v_call: TRBV2
clone_size: -
j_call: TRBJ1-2
d_call: -
cdr3_nt: TGTGCCAGCAGTGAAGAAAAAGGGGCGCTTCGGGGCTACACCTTC
cdr3_aa: CASSEEKGALRGYTF

v_call: TRBV18
clone_size: -
j_call: TRBJ2-7
d_call: -
cdr3_nt: TGTGCCAGCTCTCCCTCCTCCTACGAGCAGTACTTC
cdr3_aa: CASSPSSYEQYF

v_call: TRBV12-5
clone_size: few
j_call: TRBJ2-3
d_call: -
cdr3_nt: TGTGCTAGTGGTTTGGAGACAGTCACAGATACGCAGTATTTT
cdr3_aa: CASGLETVTDTQYF

v_call: TRBV28
clone_size: -
j_call: TRBJ2-2
d_call: TRBD1
cdr3_nt: TGTGCCAGCTGTAGGGCAGGGGGAAGGGGCGGGGAGCTGTTTTTT
cdr3_aa: CASCRAGGRGGELFF

v_call: TRBV30
clone_size: -
j_call: TRBJ1-1
d_call: -
cdr3_nt: TGTGCCTGGAGTGTGGGGGGGAACACTGAAGCTTTCTTT
cdr3_aa: CAWSVGGNTEAFF

v_call: TRBV7-2
clone_size: -
j_call: TRBJ1-1
d_call: -
cdr3_nt: TGTGCCAGCAGCCCGGGGAGGGGAGGCACTGAAGCTTTCTTT
cdr3_aa: CASSPGRGGTEAFF

v_call: TRBV3-1/TRBV3-2
clone_size: few
j_call: TRBJ2-3
d_call: -
cdr3_nt: TGTGCCAGCAGCCCCACCCCAACCGACTACACAGATACGCAGTATTTT
cdr3_aa: CASSPTPTDYTDTQYF

v_call: TRBV30
clone_size: -
j_call: TRBJ1-1
d_call: -
cdr3_nt: TGTGCCTGGAGTGCCCGCACCCTAGGCGGGACTGAAGCTTTCTTT
cdr3_aa: CAWSARTLGGTEAFF

v_call: TRBV28
clone_size: once
j_call: TRBJ2-1
d_call: -
cdr3_nt: TGTGCCAGCAGTCCTCCCCCAGGGATACCAAGTCAGTTCTTC
cdr3_aa: CASSPPPGIPSQFF

v_call: TRBV5-1
clone_size: -
j_call: TRBJ1-4
d_call: -
cdr3_nt: TGCGCCAGCAGCTTGGTGGGGACTCCTAATGAAAAACTGTTTTTT
cdr3_aa: CASSLVGTPNEKLFF

v_call: TRBV19
clone_size: -
j_call: TRBJ2-7
d_call: TRBD1
cdr3_nt: TGTGCCAGTAGTCGGGCCGGGACAGTTTACGAGCAGTACTTC
cdr3_aa: CASSRAGTVYEQYF

v_call: TRBV6-5
clone_size: -
j_call: TRBJ2-7
d_call: -
cdr3_nt: TGTGCCAGCAGAGCCCTCTCTTTAGAGCAGTACTTC
cdr3_aa: CASRALSLEQYF

v_call: TRBV25-1
clone_size: -
j_call: TRBJ1-4
d_call: -
cdr3_nt: TGTGCCAGCAGTGGCGGGGGGCAAGAAAAACTGTTTTTT
cdr3_aa: CASSGGGQEKLFF

v_call: TRBV24-1
clone_size: -
j_call: TRBJ2-2
d_call: TRBD2
cdr3_nt: TGTGCCACCAGTGATCCTACTAGCGGGGGGGCCGGGGAGCTGTTTTTT
cdr3_aa: CATSDPTSGGAGELFF

v_call: TRBV5-6
clone_size: few
j_call: TRBJ2-5
d_call: TRBD1
cdr3_nt: TGTGCCAGCAGTCGACAGGGGGCCGAAGAGACCCAGTACTTC
cdr3_aa: CASSRQGAEETQYF

v_call: TRBV27
clone_size: once
j_call: TRBJ1-1
d_call: TRBD1
cdr3_nt: TGTGCCAGCGGAAAGGACAGGGGGTACACTGAAGCTTTCTTT
cdr3_aa: CASGKDRGYTEAFF

v_call: TRBV11-1
clone_size: -
j_call: TRBJ1-1
d_call: -
cdr3_nt: TGTGCCAGCAGCTTGGGGGGGAACACTGAAGCTTTCTTT
cdr3_aa: CASSLGGNTEAFF

v_call: TRBV4-1
clone_size: -
j_call: TRBJ1-5
d_call: -
cdr3_nt: TGCGCCAGCAGCCAAGATGGGGCGGGGGCTGAAAATCAGCCCCAGCATTTT
cdr3_aa: CASSQDGAGAENQPQHF

v_call: TRBV7-6
clone_size: -
j_call: TRBJ2-5
d_call: TRBD2
cdr3_nt: TGTGCCAGCAGCTTGGGGGGGGTCAAAGAGACCCAGTACTTC
cdr3_aa: CASSLGGVKETQYF

v_call: TRBV24-1
clone_size: -
j_call: TRBJ2-2
d_call: -
cdr3_nt: TGTGCCACCAGTGATCCGGGACACCAAACCGGGGAGCTGTTTTTT
cdr3_aa: CATSDPGHQTGELFF

v_call: TRBV5-1
clone_size: -
j_call: TRBJ2-7
d_call: -
cdr3_nt: TGCGCCAGCAGCGGCGGGAGGACAGGGGACGAGCAGTACTTC
cdr3_aa: CASSGGRTGDEQYF

v_call: TRBV10-1
clone_size: few
j_call: TRBJ1-2
d_call: -
cdr3_nt: TGCGCCAGCAGTGTCCCCCGGGGAGGGGGCTATGGCTACACCTTC
cdr3_aa: CASSVPRGGGYGYTF

v_call: TRBV9
clone_size: -
j_call: TRBJ1-1
d_call: -
cdr3_nt: TGTGCCAGCAGCGTAGATCAGGGCACTGAAGCTTTCTTT
cdr3_aa: CASSVDQGTEAFF

v_call: TRBV24-1
clone_size: -
j_call: TRBJ1-5
d_call: -
cdr3_nt: TGTGCCACCAGTGACCCTCGACAGGTGGGCCAGCCCCAGCATTTT
cdr3_aa: CATSDPRQVGQPQHF

v_call: TRBV19
clone_size: -
j_call: TRBJ1-5
d_call: -
cdr3_nt: TGTGCCAGTAGCTCTACTCATCAGCCCCAGCATTTT
cdr3_aa: CASSSTHQPQHF

v_call: TRBV2
clone_size: -
j_call: TRBJ1-1
d_call: -
cdr3_nt: TGTGCCAGCAGTGATGGAGGGTGGGACACTGAAGCTTTCTTT
cdr3_aa: CASSDGGWDTEAFF

v_call: TRBV5-1
clone_size: -
j_call: TRBJ1-4
d_call: TRBD1
cdr3_nt: TGCGCCAGCAGCGTGGGACAGGGATATGAAAAACTGTTTTTT
cdr3_aa: CASSVGQGYEKLFF

v_call: TRBV28
clone_size: -
j_call: TRBJ1-6
d_call: TRBD1
cdr3_nt: TGTGCCAGCAGTTTAGTGGACAGGGGCTCCTATAATTCACCCCTCCACTTT
cdr3_aa: CASSLVDRGSYNSPLHF